The 24 T cell receptor beta chains below come from one sample, sequenced in a study of human T cells and chemical hapten exposure. MiXCR, run by TCRdb on the RACE reads, gives a single entry per CDR3 protein. The sample includes about 49,000 distinct CDR3 sequences, 9.3% of them seen just once. Regarding time point: patch test 1, 2 weeks after DPC sensitization. Treatment here: therapeutic diphenylcyclopropenone sensitization with weekly scalp DPC. The sequenced sample was whole blood, obtained in connection with sensitization to the hapten diphenylcyclopropenone (DPC). The receptors stem from a woman between 50 and 59 years old with alopecia areata. Some clones in this sample may be carry-over from other donors' samples.

This clonotype was seen only once. The rearrangement uses TRBV7-2 and TRBJ1-2, with 7 bases matching TRBD1. Germline CDR1 SGHTA, CDR2 FQGNSA. Trimming removed 5 bases from V and 4 bases from J; junction bases left unmatched: 4. The CDR3 consists of 13 residues. Written as DNA, the CDR3 is TGTGCCAGCAGCGCGGGACAGATCTATGGCTACACCTTC. Protein: CASSAGQIYGYTF. Full variable domain (rest looked up from reference TRBV7-2 and TRBJ1-2): GAGVSQSPSNKVTEKGKDVELRCDPISGHTALYWYRQSLGQGLEFLIYFQGNSAPDKSGLPSDRFSAERTGGSVSTLTIQRTQQEDSAVYLCASSAGQIYGYTFGSGTRLTVV.

This clonotype was counted many times. The chain recombines TRBV20-1 with TRBJ2-3; TRBD2 agrees at 7 bases. Per germline, CDR1 DFQATT and CDR2 SNEGSKA (reference sequence). The CDR3 loop spans 14 amino acids. Trimming took 3 bases from V and 1 from J; bases not matched to a gene: 4. CDR3 sequence: CSARLAGGTDTQYF. In nucleotides, the CDR3 is TGCAGTGCTAGGTTGGCGGGAGGCACAGATACGCAGTATTTT.

The J gene is TRBJ2-3, the V gene TRBV28; perhaps TRBD2 as D (6 bases). Germline values: CDR1 MDHEN, CDR2 SYDVKM. The CDR3 length is 13 residues. Trimming left V 9 bases short and J 5 bases short, with 15 bases between. The CDR3 DNA reads as TGTGCCAGTAAGCGGGTTGGGCAAGATACGCAGTATTTT. Translated, it gives CASKRVGQDTQYF.

Many counts were recorded for this clonotype. J is TRBJ1-1 and V is TRBV7-9, with 10 bases fitting TRBD1. V lost 6 bases and J lost 1; bases outside the gene matches: 2. Germline CDR1 and CDR2: SEHNR and FQNEAQ (reference sequence). This CDR3 is 14 amino acids long. This CDR3 is CASRRQGANTEAFF. The CDR3 DNA is TGTGCCAGCAGGAGACAGGGGGCGAACACTGAAGCTTTCTTT.

This clonotype was counted at least ten times. The chain couples TRBV11-3 to TRBJ2-1; D not resolved. Trimming took off 1 base at V and 7 bases at J, with 5 bases between the two ends. This CDR3 has 12 amino acids. The germline V gene has CDR1 SGHNT and CDR2 YENEEA. The CDR3 sequence: CASSLVGNEQFF. The CDR3 DNA follows: TGTGCCAGCAGCTTAGTTGGGAATGAGCAGTTCTTC.

This clonotype was observed many times. The chain combines TRBV20-1 with TRBJ2-7; D is uncertain. V lost 0 bases and J 6 bases, leaving 21 bases between the germline ends. The length of the CDR3 is 16 residues. Germline V gene data show CDR1 as DFQATT and CDR2 as SNEGSKA (reference sequence). The CDR3 loop is CSARDTGRFFISEQYF. The CDR3 nucleotides read TGCAGTGCTAGAGATACTGGCCGCTTTTTTATCAGCGAGCAGTACTTC.

This clonotype has more than one count but fewer than ten. The chain joins TRBV20-1 to TRBJ2-3; possible D gene TRBD2, 5 bases. Germline assignment: CDR1 DFQATT and CDR2 SNEGSKA (reference sequence). CDR3 length: 12 residues. In nucleotides, the CDR3 is TGCACCTTCGGGAAGGGCACAGATACGCAGTATTTT. This encodes CTFGKGTDTQYF.

In this sample, this clonotype turned up a few times. The chain couples TRBV11-1 to TRBJ2-6, with D unresolved. Trimming stripped 5 bases from V and 1 base from J, with 12 bases between. In germline, CDR1 is SGHAT, CDR2 FQDESV (reference sequence). CDR3 length equals 16 residues. The CDR3 DNA reads TGTGCCAGCAGCATCACGAAAGGGTCTGGGGCCAACGTCCTGACTTTC. Translating it yields CASSITKGSGANVLTF.

This clonotype appeared many times. This chain uses TRBV1 with TRBJ2-3; whether TRBD1, the table's D call, matches the DNA was not checked. TRBV1 is given as a pseudogene. The length of the CDR3 is 17 residues. The CDR3 DNA follows: TGCACCAGCACCCAACGGGACCGTCAAGAAAACACAGATACGCAGTATTTT. Translating it yields CTSTQRDRQENTDTQYF.

This clonotype was recorded at least ten times. One end of the junction is discordant with germline, which a read error may explain. The rearrangement links TRBV14 to TRBJ1-1; D is undetermined. The germline V gene encodes CDR1 SGHDN and CDR2 FVKESK. The CDR3 contains 12 residues. As DNA, the CDR3 is TGTGCCAGCAGCCACCCACCATTAACAGCTCAGTTT. It specifies CASSHPPLTAQF.

V and J are TRBV6-2 or TRBV6-3 and TRBJ2-5; perhaps TRBD1 as D (5 bases). The CDR3 extends over 15 amino acids. Between the trimmed V and J ends, which lost 6 bases and 2 bases, there was a span of 16 bases. The germline V gene encodes CDR1 MNHEY and CDR2 SVGEGT. The CDR3 loop reads CASSQLRTRQETQYF. CDR3 nucleotides: TGTGCCAGCAGCCAACTTCGGACACGGCAAGAGACCCAGTACTTC.

There are many counts of this clonotype. The V and J genes are TRBV18 and TRBJ2-1; TRBD1 matches at 9 bases. The germline V gene encodes CDR1 KGHSH and CDR2 LQKENI. Losses at the gene ends were 5 bases for V and 12 bases for J; bases not matched to a gene: 5. The CDR3 length is 12 residues. Written as DNA, the CDR3 is TGTGCCAGCTCATCGACAGGGGGAGCGCAGTTCTTC. Protein sequence: CASSSTGGAQFF.

The chain employs TRBV3-1 and TRBJ2-5; a possible D gene is TRBD2 (5 bases). V gave up 2 bases and J gave up 5 bases, with 15 bases separating them. This CDR3 region has 15 residues. CDR1 is LGHDT and CDR2 is YNNKEL in the germline V gene (reference sequence). CDR3 amino acids: CASSQPLGSGETQYF. The CDR3 nucleotides read TGTGCCAGCAGCCAACCACTAGGTTCCGGTGAGACCCAGTACTTC.

The J gene is TRBJ2-7, the V gene TRBV9; TRBD1 aligns across 7 bases. Unmatched junction bases numbered 9, after V lost 0 bases and J lost 3 bases. This CDR3 spans 16 amino acids. Germline assignment: CDR1 SGDLS and CDR2 YYNGEE. The CDR3 DNA follows: TGTGCCAGCAGCGTAGCCCCTACAGGGGAGAGCTACGAGCAGTACTTC. This gives the protein CASSVAPTGESYEQYF.

This clonotype occurred many times. This chain uses TRBV29-1 with TRBJ2-1; 11 positions agree with TRBD1. V lost 5 bases and J lost 0; bases outside the gene matches: 12. The CDR3 extends over 18 amino acids. Germline lookup yields CDR1 SQVTM and CDR2 ANQGSEA. The CDR3 region is CSVPPGQGDKSSYNEQFF. The CDR3 nucleotides read TGCAGCGTTCCACCGGGACAGGGGGACAAGAGCTCCTACAATGAGCAGTTCTTC.

This clonotype has ten or more counts. This chain joins TRBV19 and TRBJ2-3; D might be TRBD1 (6 bases). Germline assignment: CDR1 LNHDA and CDR2 SQIVND (reference sequence). V shed 6 bases and J shed 3 bases, with 13 bases lying between them. This CDR3 has 14 residues. The CDR3 DNA reads TGTGCCAGTAGCAAAGGGGGTCCTACAGATACGCAGTATTTT. Its protein product is CASSKGGPTDTQYF.

This clonotype was seen repeatedly, ten times or more. V gene TRBV29-1 combines with J gene TRBJ1-2; tentative D call: TRBD1 (6 bases). Germline lookup yields CDR1 SQVTM and CDR2 ANQGSEA. The CDR3 runs to 15 residues. Trimming pared 7 bases from V and 4 bases from J, leaving 22 bases between. CDR3 loop: CSAPLGGGGGYGYTF. CDR3 nucleotide sequence: TGCAGCGCCCCGCTCGGGGGGGGCGGGGGCTATGGCTACACCTTC.

This clonotype was seen repeatedly, ten times or more. The V and J genes are TRBV20-1 and TRBJ1-4, with D maybe TRBD1 (5 bases). Germline lookup yields CDR1 DFQATT and CDR2 SNEGSKA (reference sequence). This CDR3 has 13 residues. V lost 6 bases to trimming and J lost 3 bases, with 11 bases between them. CDR3 sequence (DNA): TGCAGTGCCACGCGGGGACCTAATGAAAAACTGTTTTTT. Its protein is CSATRGPNEKLFF.

The rearrangement links TRBV29-1 to TRBJ1-3; D is undetermined. V was trimmed by 6 bases and J by 5 bases, leaving 14 bases between them. Germline V lookup: CDR1 SQVTM, CDR2 ANQGSEA. The CDR3 consists of 13 residues. CDR3 amino acids: CSVKLGSRNTIYF. In nucleotides, the CDR3 is TGCAGCGTCAAACTTGGGTCAAGAAACACCATATATTTT.

This clonotype was seen a handful of times. The gene calls are TRBV3-1 and TRBJ2-7; D may correspond to TRBD1 or TRBD2 (6 bases each). This CDR3 has 15 residues. V lost 4 bases and J 3 bases, leaving 16 bases between the germline ends. Germline loops: CDR1 LGHDT, CDR2 YNNKEL (reference sequence). CDR3 sequence (DNA): TGTGCCAGCAGCCGCCCAACGGGGGCCATCTACGAGCAGTACTTC. This sequence encodes CASSRPTGAIYEQYF.

The chain is built from TRBV7-2 and TRBJ1-4; TRBD1 matches 7 bases. This CDR3 has 14 residues. Germline CDR1 reads SGHTA; CDR2 reads FQGNSA. J lost 6 bases, V lost 5 bases, and 6 bases had no gene match. This CDR3 reads CASSLRDRDEKLFF. As DNA, the CDR3 is TGTGCCAGCAGCCTCCGGGACAGAGATGAAAAACTGTTTTTT.

This clonotype was seen repeatedly, ten times or more. The chain has TRBV7-2 and TRBJ2-4; D is perhaps TRBD2 (7 bases). This CDR3 region has 16 residues. Germline V lookup: CDR1 SGHTA, CDR2 FQGNSA. V was clipped by 1 base and J by 7 bases, with 17 bases between them. The CDR3 is CASSLGRGQDMNIQYF. CDR3 sequence (DNA): TGTGCCAGCAGCTTAGGGCGGGGGCAGGACATGAACATTCAGTACTTC. Using reference TRBV7-2 and TRBJ2-4 for the parts outside the CDR3, the full variable domain is GAGVSQSPSNKVTEKGKDVELRCDPISGHTALYWYRQSLGQGLEFLIYFQGNSAPDKSGLPSDRFSAERTGGSVSTLTIQRTQQEDSAVYLCASSLGRGQDMNIQYFGAGTRLSVL.

The sample holds many counts of this clonotype. The CDR3 loop reads CASSRQAGLAGCNEQFF. The CDR3 DNA is TGTGCCAGCAGCAGACAAGCGGGACTAGCGGGTTGCAATGAGCAGTTCTTC. This sequence joins TRBV21-1 and TRBJ2-1; the table names TRBD2, a call not compared with the DNA. TRBV21-1 is reported as a pseudogene. The CDR3 loop spans 17 amino acids.

In its sample, this clonotype was seen many times. V and J are TRBV6-2 or TRBV6-3 and TRBJ2-7; a possible D gene is TRBD1 (6 bases). Trimming pared 5 bases from V and 1 base from J, leaving 15 bases between. Per germline, CDR1 MNHEY and CDR2 SVGEGT. The CDR3 has 15 amino acids. The CDR3 DNA reads as TGTGCCAGCAGTACCCAACAGGGAAATTCCTACGAGCAGTACTTC. It codes for CASSTQQGNSYEQYF.